A selection of T cell receptor beta chains follows, all from one sample in a study of PD-L1 blockade in urothelial cancer. Libraries were prepared by immunoSEQ multiplex PCR; TCRdb keeps only in-frame clonotypes and omits some of them. The table shows 50,000 or so clones, with 70% to 90% occurring only once. The sample consisted of PBMCs, taken around atezolizumab (anti-PD-L1) treatment. Receptor source: a man between 60 and 75 years old with urothelial cancer. Both conserved end residues are part of each CDR3. A D gene is named only where the DNA matches it firmly. Clone size is stated in some rows and not others, as once, few, many or a class when expanded.

v_call	j_call	clone_size	d_call	cdr3_aa	cdr3_nt
TRBV27	TRBJ1-2	.	TRBD1	CASSFRTGQGYTF	TGTGCCAGCAGTTTCAGGACAGGGCAGGGCTACACCTTC
TRBV18	TRBJ1-5	.	.	CASSPEGGRNQPQHF	TGTGCCAGCTCACCAGAGGGAGGAAGGAATCAGCCCCAGCATTTT
TRBV7-2	TRBJ2-1	.	.	CASSHGYYNEQFF	TGTGCCAGCAGCCACGGGTATTACAATGAGCAGTTCTTC
TRBV7-9	TRBJ2-7	.	TRBD1	CASSYIGTGGYEQYF	TGTGCCAGCAGCTATATAGGGACAGGGGGCTACGAGCAGTACTTC
TRBV5-8	TRBJ2-7	.	.	CASTGGRIIYEQYF	TGTGCCAGCACCGGGGGGCGAATTATATACGAGCAGTACTTC
TRBV28	TRBJ1-5	.	TRBD1	CASSSGQPRHF	TGTGCCAGCAGCTCGGGACAGCCTAGACATTTT
TRBV4-3	TRBJ2-3	.	.	CASSQDFAGLTGTDTQYF	TGCGCCAGCAGCCAAGATTTTGCAGGACTCACCGGGACAGATACGCAGTATTTT
TRBV30	TRBJ2-3	.	.	CAWSVSGLSTDTQYF	TGTGCCTGGAGTGTGTCAGGCCTTAGCACAGATACGCAGTATTTT
TRBV10-2	TRBJ2-1	.	TRBD2	CASSLTSGLMGEQFF	TGCGCCAGCAGTTTGACTAGCGGGCTGATGGGTGAGCAGTTCTTC
TRBV10-2	TRBJ2-7	.	TRBD2	CATRDLGTSGFFYEQYF	TGCGCCACCAGGGATCTCGGGACTAGCGGATTTTTCTACGAGCAGTACTTC
TRBV7-2	TRBJ2-2	.	.	CASSLAGGPNPGELFF	TGTGCCAGCAGCTTAGCGGGGGGGCCGAACCCCGGGGAGCTGTTTTTT
TRBV7-9	TRBJ2-7	.	TRBD1	CASSLAGQVYEQYF	TGTGCCAGCAGCTTAGCGGGACAGGTTTACGAGCAGTACTTC
TRBV12-1	TRBJ1-2	.	.	CASSCDRGLDGYTF	TGTGCCAGCAGCTGCGACAGGGGGCTTGATGGCTACACCTTC
TRBV5-1	TRBJ2-7	.	.	CASKVVSGTYEQYF	TGCGCCAGCAAGGTAGTGTCAGGGACCTACGAGCAGTACTTC
TRBV5-1	TRBJ1-3	.	TRBD1	CASSQPGTASSGNTIYF	TGCGCCAGCAGCCAGCCGGGGACAGCCAGCTCTGGAAACACCATATATTTT
TRBV18	TRBJ2-4	.	.	CASSPPDRQQYF	TGTGCCAGCTCACCACCGGACAGACAACAGTACTTC
TRBV6-1	TRBJ2-2	few	TRBD2	CASSERAGGPTGELFF	TGTGCCAGCAGTGAGAGAGCGGGGGGGCCCACCGGGGAGCTGTTTTTT
TRBV5-4	TRBJ2-1	.	TRBD2	CASSGTTYNEQFF	TGTGCCAGCAGCGGGACTACCTACAATGAGCAGTTCTTC
TRBV5-6	TRBJ2-7	.	.	CASSMGLHEQYF	TGTGCCAGCAGCATGGGACTTCACGAGCAGTACTTC
TRBV27	TRBJ1-4	once	.	CASSSSPNEKLFF	TGTGCCAGCAGTTCAAGCCCAAATGAAAAACTGTTTTTT
TRBV11-3	TRBJ2-1	.	TRBD1	CASSLDRGSNEQFF	TGTGCCAGCAGCCTGGACAGGGGGAGCAATGAGCAGTTCTTC
TRBV19	TRBJ2-6	.	.	CASKSPTRQTGANVLTF	TGTGCCAGTAAGTCCCCCACCAGGCAAACTGGGGCCAACGTCCTGACTTTC
TRBV7-9	TRBJ2-2	.	.	CASRTGTGELFF	TGTGCCAGCAGGACTGGAACCGGGGAGCTGTTTTTT
TRBV25-1	TRBJ1-6	.	.	CASYHRGMFF	TGTGCCAGCTATCATCGGGGGATGTTCTTT
TRBV18	TRBJ1-6	.	.	CASSPEGLDNSPLHF	TGTGCCAGCTCACCGGAGGGACTCGATAATTCACCCCTCCACTTT
TRBV30	TRBJ1-1	.	TRBD1	CAWSRGGQVWNTEAFF	TGTGCCTGGAGTAGGGGGGGACAGGTTTGGAACACTGAAGCTTTCTTT